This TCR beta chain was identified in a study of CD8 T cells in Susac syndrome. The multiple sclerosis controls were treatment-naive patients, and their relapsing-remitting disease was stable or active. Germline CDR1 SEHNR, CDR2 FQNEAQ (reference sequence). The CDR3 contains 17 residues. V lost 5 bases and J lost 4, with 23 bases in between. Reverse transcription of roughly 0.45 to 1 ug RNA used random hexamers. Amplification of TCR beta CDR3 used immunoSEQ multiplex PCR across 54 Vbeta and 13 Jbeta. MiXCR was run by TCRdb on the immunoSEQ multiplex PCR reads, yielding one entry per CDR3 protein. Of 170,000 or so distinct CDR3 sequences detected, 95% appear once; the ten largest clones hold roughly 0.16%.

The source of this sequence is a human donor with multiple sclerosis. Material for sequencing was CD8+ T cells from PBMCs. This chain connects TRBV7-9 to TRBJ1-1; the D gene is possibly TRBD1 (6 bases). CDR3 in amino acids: CASSPRLDGGRVTEAFF. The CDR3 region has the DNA TGTGCCAGCAGCCCCCGACTGGACGGGGGGCGAGTCACTGAAGCTTTCTTT.